These T cell receptor beta chains were read from a single sample in a study of T cell responses to AZD1222 COVID-19 vaccine. Profiled with immunoSEQ multiplex PCR; TCRdb holds only in-frame clones, not every one. The top ten clones hold 6.5% to 10% of a sample with nearly 110,000 clones, about 90% of them seen once. Here the sequenced sample was peripheral blood, taken 28 days after the second AZD1222 dose. The origin of the receptors is an adult who received the AZD1222 COVID-19 vaccine. Each CDR3 is given with its conserved first and last residue. A D gene is named only where the DNA matches it firmly. Clone size, where shown, is once, few, many, or a class for clones that have expanded.

d_call | j_call | v_call | clone_size | cdr3_nt | cdr3_aa
TRBD2 | TRBJ2-7 | TRBV9 | - | TGTGCCAGCAGCGTAGCCGGGGGGGGCGAGCAGTACTTC | CASSVAGGGEQYF
- | TRBJ2-5 | TRBV9 | - | TGTGCCAGCAGCCCTAGCTACAGGCCCTTCTCGACCCAGTACTTC | CASSPSYRPFSTQYF
- | TRBJ1-4 | TRBV4-3 | - | TGCGCCAGCAGCCAAAAGATGGCCGCTGGGGGTTCAACTAATGAAAAACTGTTTTTT | CASSQKMAAGGSTNEKLFF
- | TRBJ1-5 | TRBV2 | once | TGTGCCAGCAGTGAACAGGGGAATCAGCCCCAGCATTTT | CASSEQGNQPQHF
- | TRBJ2-7 | TRBV6-1 | - | TGTGCCAGCAGTGAAAGGGCGGGGCCCTCCTACGAGCAGTACTTC | CASSERAGPSYEQYF
- | TRBJ1-2 | TRBV12-3/TRBV12-4 | once | TGTGCCAGCAGTTCCTTGGGCTATGGCTACACCTTC | CASSSLGYGYTF
- | TRBJ2-5 | TRBV3-1/TRBV3-2 | - | TGTGCCAGCAACAAACTAGGAGGAGAAGAGACCCAGTACTTC | CASNKLGGEETQYF
TRBD2 | TRBJ2-1 | TRBV11-3 | - | TGTGCCAGCAGCCGCGGGACTAGCGGGGGGGGAAATGAGCAGTTCTTC | CASSRGTSGGGNEQFF
- | TRBJ2-7 | TRBV29-1 | - | TGCAGCGTTGTTCCCCGGAGCTCCTACGAGCAGTACTTC | CSVVPRSSYEQYF
- | TRBJ1-2 | TRBV19 | - | TGTGCCAGTAGTATTCGAAACCAGGGTTATGGCTACACCTTC | CASSIRNQGYGYTF
- | TRBJ1-4 | TRBV7-9 | few | TGTGCCAGCAGCCGGGACACCCGAGGGGAAAAACTGTTTTTT | CASSRDTRGEKLFF
- | TRBJ1-4 | TRBV15 | few | TGTGCCACCAGCAGAGGGCAGGGGAATGAAAAACTGTTTTTT | CATSRGQGNEKLFF
- | TRBJ2-7 | TRBV12-2 | few | TGTGCAAGTCGCTTACCGGACAGGGACTACGAGCAGTACTTC | CASRLPDRDYEQYF
- | TRBJ1-6 | TRBV7-2 | - | TGTGCCAGCAGCTTAAGTCACAGCCTGAATTCACCCCTCCACTTT | CASSLSHSLNSPLHF
- | TRBJ2-1 | TRBV7-3 | once | TGTGCCAGCAGCTTAATACAGGGCAATGAGCAGTTCTTC | CASSLIQGNEQFF
- | TRBJ1-4 | TRBV5-6 | - | TGTGCCAGCACCTGGTTCGGGGGATCAACTAATGAAAAACTGTTTTTT | CASTWFGGSTNEKLFF
TRBD1 | TRBJ2-7 | TRBV24-1 | once | TGTGCCACCAGTGGGTGGGGACAGGGCAACTACGAGCAGTACTTC | CATSGWGQGNYEQYF
- | TRBJ1-4 | TRBV7-9 | - | TGTGCCAGCAGCCTGACCAGGGAAAACTATGCAACTAATGAAAAACTGTTTTTT | CASSLTRENYATNEKLFF
TRBD2 | TRBJ2-1 | TRBV11-2 | - | TGTGCCAGCAGCTTAGCCCTCGGACTAGCGGCGAACAATGAGCAGTTCTTC | CASSLALGLAANNEQFF
- | TRBJ1-1 | TRBV11-1 | - | TGTGCCAGCAGCCCCAATTGGGGTACCACTGAAGCTTTCTTT | CASSPNWGTTEAFF
TRBD2 | TRBJ2-7 | TRBV6-5 | - | TGTGCCACCCTACCTAAGACTAGCGGTGAGCAGTACTTC | CATLPKTSGEQYF
- | TRBJ1-6 | TRBV9 | - | TGTGCCAGCAGCGTGGGGGACGGTATCTATTCACCCCTCCACTTT | CASSVGDGIYSPLHF